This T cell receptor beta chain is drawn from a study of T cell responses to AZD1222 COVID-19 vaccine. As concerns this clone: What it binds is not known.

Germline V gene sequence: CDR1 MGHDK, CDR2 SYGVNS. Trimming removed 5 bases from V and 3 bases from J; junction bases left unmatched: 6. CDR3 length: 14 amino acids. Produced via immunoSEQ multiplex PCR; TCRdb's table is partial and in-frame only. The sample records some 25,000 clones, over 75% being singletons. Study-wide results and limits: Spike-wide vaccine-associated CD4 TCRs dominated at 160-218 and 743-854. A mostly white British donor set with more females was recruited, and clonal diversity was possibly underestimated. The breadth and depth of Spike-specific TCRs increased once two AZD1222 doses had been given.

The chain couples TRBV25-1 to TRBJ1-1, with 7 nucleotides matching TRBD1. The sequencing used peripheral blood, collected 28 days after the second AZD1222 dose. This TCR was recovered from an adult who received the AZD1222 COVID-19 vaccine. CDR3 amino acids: CASSRGGWDTEAFF. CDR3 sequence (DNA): TGTGCCAGCAGTAGAGGGGGCTGGGACACTGAAGCTTTCTTT.